Each of the 4 T cell receptor beta chains below was sequenced from the same sample in a study of early T cells in non-severe SARS-CoV-2 infection. Each CDR3 protein gets one entry after TCRdb re-called the 5' RACE reads with MiXCR. Of around 34,000 distinct CDR3 sequences listed, roughly 4.4% were seen once; the top ten hold 16%. Sequenced: whole blood. These receptors all come from an adult who was a healthcare worker with PCR-confirmed SARS-CoV-2 infection or an uninfected control (not recorded which).

This clonotype was counted ten times or more. The chain links TRBV7-6 to TRBJ2-2, with 10 nucleotides matching TRBD2. Germline V gives CDR1 SGHVS, CDR2 FNYEAQ. Trimming cost V 7 bases and J 6 bases; bases outside gene matches: 5. The CDR3 runs to 14 residues. This CDR3 reads CASTLSGGAGELFF. In nucleotides, the CDR3 is TGTGCCAGCACCCTAAGCGGGGGGGCCGGGGAGCTGTTTTTT. Drawing the rest from reference TRBV7-6 and TRBJ2-2, the complete variable domain is GAGVSQSPRYKVTKRGQDVALRCDPISGHVSLYWYRQALGQGPEFLTYFNYEAQQDKSGLPNDRFSAERPEGSISTLTIQRTEQRDSAMYRCASTLSGGAGELFFGEGSRLTVL.

This clonotype was seen at least ten times. The chain recombines TRBV12-3 or TRBV12-4 with TRBJ1-1, with TRBD1 matching 8 bases. V lost 6 bases, J lost 2 bases, and 5 bases stayed unmatched. CDR3 size: 14 residues. The CDR3 bases are TGTGCCAGCAGCGAAGGGACAGGAAACACTGAAGCTTTCTTT. It translates to CASSEGTGNTEAFF.

This clonotype was counted between two and nine times. The chain combines TRBV4-2 with TRBJ1-4, with a weak D call TRBD1 (5 bases). Between the trimmed V and J ends, which lost 4 bases and 2 bases, there was a span of 17 bases. Per germline, CDR1 LGHNA and CDR2 YNFKEQ. The CDR3 extends over 17 amino acids. The CDR3 protein is CASSPVGGKRTNEKLFF. The CDR3 nucleotides read TGTGCCAGCAGCCCCGTGGGGGGGAAACGGACTAATGAAAAACTGTTTTTT.

This clonotype occurred many times. This chain joins TRBV20-1 and TRBJ1-6; maybe TRBD1 (6 bases). CDR3 length: 13 residues. Trimming left V 6 bases short and J 7 bases short, with 13 bases between. Germline CDR1 reads DFQATT; CDR2 reads SNEGSKA (reference sequence). This CDR3 reads CSARRTVNSPLHF. The CDR3 DNA follows: TGCAGTGCGCGGCGGACAGTCAATTCACCCCTCCACTTT.